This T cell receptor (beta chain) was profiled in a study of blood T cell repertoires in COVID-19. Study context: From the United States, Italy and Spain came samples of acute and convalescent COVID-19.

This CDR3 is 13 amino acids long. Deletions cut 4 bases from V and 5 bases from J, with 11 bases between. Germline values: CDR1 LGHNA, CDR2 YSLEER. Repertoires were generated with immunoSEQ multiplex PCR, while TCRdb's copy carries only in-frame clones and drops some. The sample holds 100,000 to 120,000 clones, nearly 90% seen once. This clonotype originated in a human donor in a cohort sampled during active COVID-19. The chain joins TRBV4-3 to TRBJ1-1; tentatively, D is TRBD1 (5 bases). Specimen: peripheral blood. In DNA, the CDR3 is TGCGCCAGCAGCCTCGAACCAGGGACTGAAGCTTTCTTT. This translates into CASSLEPGTEAFF.